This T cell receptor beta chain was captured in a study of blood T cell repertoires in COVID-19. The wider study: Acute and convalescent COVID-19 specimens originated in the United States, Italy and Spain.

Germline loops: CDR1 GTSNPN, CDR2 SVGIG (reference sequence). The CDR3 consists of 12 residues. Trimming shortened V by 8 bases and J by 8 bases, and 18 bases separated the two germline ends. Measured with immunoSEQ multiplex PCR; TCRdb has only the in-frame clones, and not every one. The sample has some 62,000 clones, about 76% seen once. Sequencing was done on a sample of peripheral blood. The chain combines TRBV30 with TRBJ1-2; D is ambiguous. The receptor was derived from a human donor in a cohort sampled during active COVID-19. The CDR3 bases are TGTGCCACGTACTGGGGTTCGGGGGGCTACACCTTC. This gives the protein CATYWGSGGYTF.